This T cell receptor (beta chain) was retrieved from a study of T cell responses to AZD1222 COVID-19 vaccine. Findings of the study overall: Donors in the cohort were predominantly white British and more often female, and clonal diversity was possibly underestimated. Among those given AZD1222, only five to seven were seropositive at baseline. No day 14 peak samples; only post-peak repertoires were characterized.

V lost 4 bases and J lost 7, with 17 bases in between. From germline, CDR1 is SGHVS and CDR2 FQNEAQ. There are 15 residues in the CDR3. About this clone itself: As yet, its antigen is unknown.

Profiled with immunoSEQ multiplex PCR; TCRdb holds only in-frame clones, not every one. The sample has about 120,000 clones; more than 85% are singletons. This TCR was sampled from an adult in good health. This sequence joins TRBV7-8 and TRBJ1-5, with D perhaps matching TRBD1 (5 bases). Here the sequenced sample was peripheral blood, taken on day 0 of AZD1222 vaccination. The CDR3 DNA is TGTGCCAGCAGCTCGCGGGACGGCCTAGGACAGCCCCAGCATTTT. It specifies CASSSRDGLGQPQHF.